This T cell receptor (beta chain) was identified in a study of metastatic and nonmetastatic thyroid tumors. CDR1 is MNHEY and CDR2 is SMNVEV in the germline V gene (reference sequence). The germline V and J ends were trimmed by 3 bases and 6 bases, with 18 bases remaining between them. CDR3 length equals 16 residues. Study findings and constraints: It was reportedly found that TCR beta diversity was significantly higher in malignant thyroid tumors than in benign nodules, a difference seen in both blood and tumor samples.

TCRdb re-processed the PCR reads through MiXCR. The data contain 85,000 to 100,000 clones, roughly 12% of them seen just once; the ten biggest clones take up approximately 10%. This clone was seen at least ten times. Its antigen remains unknown. Every patient was untreated before thyroid surgery. The source material was blood. This TCR derives from a female donor with papillary thyroid cancer or a benign thyroid nodule (not recorded which). Some clones in this sample may be carry-over from other donors' samples. The rearrangement joins TRBV27 to TRBJ1-5, with D uncertain. This chain's CDR3 is CASSFTDGGSGQPQHF. DNA for the CDR3: TGTGCCAGCAGTTTTACGGACGGCGGGTCGGGTCAGCCCCAGCATTTT.